What follows are 3 T cell receptor beta chains derived from one specimen sequenced in a study of blood T cell repertoires in COVID-19 (dated by TCRdb to the early 2020s). The library was produced with the immunoSEQ multiplex PCR assay. What TCRdb holds here is the immuneACCESS table cut down to in-frame rearrangements. Part of the clones is not present; checked against another copy, under half of the missing clones reflect an unresolved V gene, and the others are unexplained. Here the sample has approximately 350,000 clones; more than 70% occur a single time. 7.3% of the sample goes to the ten largest clones. The sequenced sample was peripheral blood. Receptors were obtained from a woman in her sixties or seventies with COVID-19, enrolled during active disease.

This chain uses TRBV7-9 with TRBJ2-1; 11 bases align to TRBD1. The V gene's germline CDR1 is SEHNR and CDR2 FQNEAQ (reference sequence). This CDR3 comprises 14 residues. The V gene end was trimmed by 6 bases and the J gene end by 8 bases; junction bases not matched to a gene: 6. In DNA form, the CDR3 reads TGTGCCAGCAGGGCGGGACAGGGGGGCGATGAGCAGTTCTTC. Translating it yields CASRAGQGGDEQFF.

The chain joins TRBV5-1 to TRBJ1-5, with D possibly TRBD1 on 6 matching bases. V gave up 3 bases and J gave up 3 bases, with 10 bases separating them. The CDR3 spans 14 residues. CDR1 is SGHRS, CDR2 YFSETQ, per germline. CDR3 residues: CASSSGQNNQPQHF. Here the CDR3 DNA reads TGCGCCAGCAGCTCCGGACAGAACAATCAGCCCCAGCATTTT.

This sequence joins TRBV2 and TRBJ1-1; D is unresolved. Trimming cost V 2 bases and J 2 bases, with 12 bases left between them. The CDR3 length is 15 residues. Per the germline V gene, CDR1 is SNHLY and CDR2 is FYNNEI. The CDR3 sequence: CASSEREQLNTEAFF. In DNA form, the CDR3 reads TGTGCCAGCAGTGAACGAGAACAGTTAAACACTGAAGCTTTCTTT.